One and the same sample provided the 8 T cell receptor beta chains below, sequenced in a study of cytomegalovirus exposure and HLA in healthy donors. The PCR contained 60 Vbeta and 13 Jbeta primers. The assay was immunoSEQ multiplex PCR, and TCRdb's table has in-frame clones only and misses some. The sample has over 110,000 clones, and its top ten clones hold 0.96%. Material: PBMCs. These receptor sequences come from a male donor in good health and CMV-seronegative.

This chain joins TRBV5-1 and TRBJ1-5; 8 nucleotides align to TRBD1. The V gene's germline CDR1 is SGHRS and CDR2 YFSETQ. This CDR3 has 15 amino acids. The V and J ends lost 0 bases and 9 bases, in that order; junction bases with no gene match: 8. The chain's CDR3 is CASSLVDRAAGPQHF. Here the CDR3 DNA reads TGCGCCAGCAGCTTGGTGGACAGGGCAGCGGGGCCCCAGCATTTT.

The chain carries TRBV4-1 and TRBJ1-2; D ambiguous. The V end lost 1 base, the J end lost 0 bases, and 12 bases lay between the germline ends. This CDR3 has 16 amino acids. CDR1 is MGHRA and CDR2 is YSYEKL in the germline V gene. The CDR3 sequence: CASSQGPVDSNYGYTF. CDR3 sequence (DNA): TGCGCCAGCAGCCAAGGTCCGGTAGACTCTAACTATGGCTACACCTTC.

This sequence joins TRBV5-1 and TRBJ2-3; 15 bases align to TRBD2. The CDR3 covers 19 residues. CDR1 is SGHRS and CDR2 is YFSETQ in the germline V gene. V lost 4 bases to trimming and J lost 8 bases; unmatched junction nucleotides: 17. The CDR3 here is CASSLDRTSGRARSSTQYF. The CDR3 DNA is TGCGCCAGCAGCCTTGATAGGACTAGCGGGAGGGCACGTTCAAGTACGCAGTATTTT.

The rearrangement uses TRBV19 and TRBJ2-2; 7 positions agree with TRBD2. Germline CDR1 and CDR2: LNHDA and SQIVND (reference sequence). With 7 bases clipped from V and 7 bases from J, the junction kept 9 bases outside the gene matches. This CDR3 has 14 residues. CDR3 nucleotides: TGTGCCAGTAAGGGTTTGGCTAGCGGCGGGGAGCTGTTTTTT. It encodes CASKGLASGGELFF. The variable domain in full, with the rest retrieved from reference TRBV19 and TRBJ2-2, is DGGITQSPKYLFRKEGQNVTLSCEQNLNHDAMYWYRQDPGQGLRLIYYSQIVNDFQKGDIAEGYSVSREKKESFPLTVTSAQKNPTAFYLCASKGLASGGELFFGEGSRLTVL.

On this clone: A read error may produce the germline difference seen at one junction end. J is TRBJ1-4 and V is TRBV29-1, with a possible D match to TRBD1 (5 bases). The germline V gene encodes CDR1 SQVTM and CDR2 ANQGSEA. This CDR3 region has 13 residues. CDR3: CSIEGEANEKLFF. The DNA for the CDR3 is TGCAGCATTGAAGGGGAGGCTAATGAAAAACTGTTTTTT.

The chain carries TRBV5-4 and TRBJ1-2; D uncertain. V shed 0 bases and J shed 2 bases, with 8 bases lying between them. Germline V lookup: CDR1 SGHNT, CDR2 YYREEE (reference sequence). The CDR3 is 14 residues long. For the CDR3, the DNA is TGTGCCAGCAGCTTGGACACCCCAAACTATGGCTACACCTTC. Its translation: CASSLDTPNYGYTF.

The genes are TRBV27 and TRBJ2-1; D gene ambiguous. Germline lookup yields CDR1 MNHEY and CDR2 SMNVEV (reference sequence). Deletions cut 2 bases from V and 8 bases from J, with 16 bases between. The CDR3 is made up of 15 amino acids. As DNA, the CDR3 is TGTGCCAGCAGTTTAGTTATAGAGCGAGTTGATGAGCAGTTCTTC. Translation gives CASSLVIERVDEQFF.

This chain uses TRBV6-5 with TRBJ1-2; 9 nucleotides align to TRBD1. Germline-derived CDR1 and CDR2 are MNHEY and SVGAGI. The CDR3 consists of 16 residues. V shed 2 bases, J shed 5 bases, and the junction held 9 bases outside the gene matches. The CDR3 DNA follows: TGTGCCAGCAGTTACAGTATCGGGACAGGGAGGTATGGCTACACCTTC. Its translation: CASSYSIGTGRYGYTF.